This T cell receptor beta chain was recovered during a study of blood T cell repertoires in COVID-19. Whole-study context: Italy, Spain and the United States were the sources of the convalescent and acute COVID-19 samples. Sources were T cells, B-cell-depleted T cells, or PBMCs; the material itself was cDNA or gDNA.

Only in-frame clones appear in the TCRdb table, and some are missing; sequencing was by immunoSEQ multiplex PCR. The sample records 70,000 to 95,000 clones, about 90% being singletons. The germline CDR1 and CDR2 sequences are PRHDT and FYEKMQ (reference sequence). CDR3 length: 13 residues. After removal of 5 bases from V and 6 bases from J, the junction contained 4 bases not matched to a gene. Sequenced input: peripheral blood. The origin of this receptor is a man in his fifties or sixties with COVID-19, enrolled during active disease. This sequence joins TRBV13 and TRBJ2-7; TRBD1 aligns across 10 bases. CDR3 bases: TGTGCCAGCAGCCGACAGGGGGCCGGCGAGCAGTACTTC. Its translation is CASSRQGAGEQYF.